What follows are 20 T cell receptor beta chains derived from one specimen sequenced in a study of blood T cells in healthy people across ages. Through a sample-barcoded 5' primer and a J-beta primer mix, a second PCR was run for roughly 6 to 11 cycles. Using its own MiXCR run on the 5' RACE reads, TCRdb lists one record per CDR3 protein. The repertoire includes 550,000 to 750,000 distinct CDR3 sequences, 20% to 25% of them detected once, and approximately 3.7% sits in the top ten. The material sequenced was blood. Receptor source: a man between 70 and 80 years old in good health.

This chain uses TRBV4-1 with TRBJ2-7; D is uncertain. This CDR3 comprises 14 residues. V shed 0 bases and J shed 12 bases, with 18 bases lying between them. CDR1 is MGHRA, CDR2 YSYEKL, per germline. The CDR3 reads CASSQEEQTFNRYF. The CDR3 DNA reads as TGCGCCAGCAGCCAAGAGGAGCAAACCTTCAACCGGTACTTC.

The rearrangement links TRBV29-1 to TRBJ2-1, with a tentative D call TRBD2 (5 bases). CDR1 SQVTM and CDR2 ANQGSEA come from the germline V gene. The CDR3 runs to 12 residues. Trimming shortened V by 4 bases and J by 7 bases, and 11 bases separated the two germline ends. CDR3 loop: CSVAPSLNEQFF. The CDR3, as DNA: TGCAGCGTTGCTCCTAGCTTGAATGAGCAGTTCTTC.

The CDR3 reads CSVVGVRGEFF. The CDR3 nucleotides read TGCAGCGTTGTGGGCGTTCGGGGGGAGTTCTTC. The gene calls are TRBV29-1 and TRBJ2-1; TRBD2 agrees at 7 bases. CDR1 is SQVTM and CDR2 is ANQGSEA in the germline V gene. V shed 4 bases, J shed 14 bases, and the junction held 8 bases outside the gene matches. CDR3 length: 11 residues.

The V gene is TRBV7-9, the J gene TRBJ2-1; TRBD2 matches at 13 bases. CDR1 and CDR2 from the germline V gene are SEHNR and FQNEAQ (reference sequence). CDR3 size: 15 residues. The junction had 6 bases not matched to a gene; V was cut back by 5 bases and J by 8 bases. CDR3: CASSPGLAGADEQFF. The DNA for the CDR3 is TGTGCCAGCAGCCCTGGACTAGCGGGAGCCGATGAGCAGTTCTTC.

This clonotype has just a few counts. CDR3 protein: CASSNRDTWSPLHF. DNA of the CDR3: TGTGCCAGCAGCAACCGGGACACCTGGTCACCCCTCCACTTT. J is TRBJ1-6 and V is TRBV3-1, with a weak D call TRBD1 (6 bases). Trimming took 5 bases from V and 10 from J, leaving 15 bases between them. This CDR3 is 14 amino acids long. Germline V gene data show CDR1 as LGHDT and CDR2 as YNNKEL (reference sequence).

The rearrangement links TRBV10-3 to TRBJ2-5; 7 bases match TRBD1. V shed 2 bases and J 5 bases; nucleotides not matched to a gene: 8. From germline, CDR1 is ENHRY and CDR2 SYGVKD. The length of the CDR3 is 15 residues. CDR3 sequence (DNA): TGTGCCATCAGTGAGGACAGGGTGGGCGCGGAGACCCAGTACTTC. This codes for CAISEDRVGAETQYF.

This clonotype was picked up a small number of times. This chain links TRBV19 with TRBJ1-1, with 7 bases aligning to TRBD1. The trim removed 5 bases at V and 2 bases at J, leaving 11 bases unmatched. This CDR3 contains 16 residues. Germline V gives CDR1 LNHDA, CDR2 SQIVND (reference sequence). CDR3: CASSSETGLINTEAFF. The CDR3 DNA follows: TGTGCCAGTAGTTCTGAGACAGGGTTGATCAACACTGAAGCTTTCTTT.

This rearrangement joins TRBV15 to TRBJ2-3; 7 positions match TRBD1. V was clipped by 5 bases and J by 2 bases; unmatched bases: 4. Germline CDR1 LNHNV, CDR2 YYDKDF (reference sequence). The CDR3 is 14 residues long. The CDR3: CATSEDRATDTQYF. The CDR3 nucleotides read TGTGCCACCAGCGAAGACAGGGCCACAGATACGCAGTATTTT.

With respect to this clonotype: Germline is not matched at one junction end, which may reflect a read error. DNA for the CDR3: TGCAGTGCTAGAGATATCGGGACAGGGAATGAAAAACTGCTTTTT. This codes for CSARDIGTGNEKLLF. The gene calls are TRBV20-1 and TRBJ1-4, with TRBD1 matching over 9 bases. This CDR3 contains 15 residues. CDR1 and CDR2 from the germline V gene are DFQATT and SNEGSKA (reference sequence).

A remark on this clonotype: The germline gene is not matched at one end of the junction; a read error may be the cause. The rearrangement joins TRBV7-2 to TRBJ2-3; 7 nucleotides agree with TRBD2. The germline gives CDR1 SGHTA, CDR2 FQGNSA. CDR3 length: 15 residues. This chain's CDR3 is CASSLALGGGYTQYF. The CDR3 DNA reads TGTGCCAGCAGTTTAGCCCTGGGCGGGGGATATACGCAGTATTTT.

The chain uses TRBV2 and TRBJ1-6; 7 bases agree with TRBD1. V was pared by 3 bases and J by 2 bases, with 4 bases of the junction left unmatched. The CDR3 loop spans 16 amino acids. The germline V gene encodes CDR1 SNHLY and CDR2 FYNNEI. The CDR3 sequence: CASSDGGGAYNSPLHF. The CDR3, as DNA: TGTGCCAGCAGTGATGGAGGGGGCGCCTATAATTCACCCCTCCACTTT.

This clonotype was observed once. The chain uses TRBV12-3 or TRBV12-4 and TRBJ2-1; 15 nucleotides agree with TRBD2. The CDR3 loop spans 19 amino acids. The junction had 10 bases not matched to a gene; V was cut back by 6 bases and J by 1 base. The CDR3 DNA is TGTGCCAGCAGAACCCCGGGACTAGCGGGGGGACCTTCCTACAATGAGCAGTTCTTC. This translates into CASRTPGLAGGPSYNEQFF.

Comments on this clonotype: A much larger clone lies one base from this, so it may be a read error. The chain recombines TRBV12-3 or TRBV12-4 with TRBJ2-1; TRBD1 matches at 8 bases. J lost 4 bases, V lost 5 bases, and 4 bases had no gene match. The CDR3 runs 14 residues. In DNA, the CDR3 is TGTGCCAGCAGTAACCGGGACAGGTACAATGAGCAGTTCTTC. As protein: CASSNRDRYNEQFF.

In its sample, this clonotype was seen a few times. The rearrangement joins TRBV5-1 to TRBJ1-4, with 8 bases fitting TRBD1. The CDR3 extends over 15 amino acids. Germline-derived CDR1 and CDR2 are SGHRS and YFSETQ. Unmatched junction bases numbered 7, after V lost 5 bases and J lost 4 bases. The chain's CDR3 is CASRQGTGDNEKLFF. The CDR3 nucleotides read TGCGCCAGCAGGCAAGGGACAGGTGATAATGAAAAACTGTTTTTT.

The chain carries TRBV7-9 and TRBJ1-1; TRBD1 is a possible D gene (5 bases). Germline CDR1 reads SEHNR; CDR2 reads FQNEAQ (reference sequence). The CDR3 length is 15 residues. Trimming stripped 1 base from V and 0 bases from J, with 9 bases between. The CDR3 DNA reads TGTGCCAGCAGCTTAGGGGGACGGATGAACACTGAAGCTTTCTTT. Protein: CASSLGGRMNTEAFF.

CDR3 in DNA: TGTGCCAGCGGGTGGGTGATGTACACCGGGGAGCTGTTTTTT. This encodes CASGWVMYTGELFF. V is TRBV12-3 or TRBV12-4 and J is TRBJ2-2; D unclear. This CDR3 is 14 amino acids long. Trimming cost V 8 bases and J 3 bases, with 13 bases left between them.

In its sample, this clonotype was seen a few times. The CDR3 DNA reads as TGTGCCAGCAGCCCCAGACTAGATTTGGGTACGCAGTATTTT. Residues: CASSPRLDLGTQYF. The chain employs TRBV2 and TRBJ2-3; maybe TRBD2 (6 bases). Trimming took 6 bases from V and 8 from J, leaving 18 bases between them. The CDR3 runs to 14 residues. The germline gives CDR1 SNHLY, CDR2 FYNNEI.

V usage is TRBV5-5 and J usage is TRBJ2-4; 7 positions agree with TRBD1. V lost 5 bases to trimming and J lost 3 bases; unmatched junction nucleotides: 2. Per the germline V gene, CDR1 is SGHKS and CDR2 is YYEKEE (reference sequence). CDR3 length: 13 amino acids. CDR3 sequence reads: CASSWDSKNIQYF. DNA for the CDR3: TGTGCCAGCAGTTGGGACAGCAAAAACATTCAGTACTTC.

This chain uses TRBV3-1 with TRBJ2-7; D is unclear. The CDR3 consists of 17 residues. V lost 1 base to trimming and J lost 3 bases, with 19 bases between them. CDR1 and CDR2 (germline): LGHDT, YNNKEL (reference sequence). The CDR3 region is CASSQGLVSGFRYEQYF. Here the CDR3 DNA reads TGTGCCAGCAGCCAAGGGCTAGTGAGTGGGTTTCGCTACGAGCAGTACTTC.

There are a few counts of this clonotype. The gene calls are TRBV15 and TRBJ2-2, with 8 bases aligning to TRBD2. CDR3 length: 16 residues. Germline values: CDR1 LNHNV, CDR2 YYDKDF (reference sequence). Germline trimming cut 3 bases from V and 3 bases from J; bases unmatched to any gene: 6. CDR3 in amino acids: CATSSDRTSYTGELFF. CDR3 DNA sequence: TGTGCCACCAGCAGTGATAGGACTAGCTACACCGGGGAGCTGTTTTTT.